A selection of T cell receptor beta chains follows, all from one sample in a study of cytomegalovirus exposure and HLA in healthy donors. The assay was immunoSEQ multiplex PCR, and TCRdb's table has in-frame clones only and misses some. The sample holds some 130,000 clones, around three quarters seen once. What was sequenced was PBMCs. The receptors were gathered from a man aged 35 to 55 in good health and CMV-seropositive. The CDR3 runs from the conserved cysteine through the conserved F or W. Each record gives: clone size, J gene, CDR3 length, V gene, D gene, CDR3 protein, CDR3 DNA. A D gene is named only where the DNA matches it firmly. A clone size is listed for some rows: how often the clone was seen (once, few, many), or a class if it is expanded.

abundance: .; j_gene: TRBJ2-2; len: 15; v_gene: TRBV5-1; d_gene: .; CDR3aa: CASRVGSVYTGELFF; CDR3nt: TGCGCCAGCAGGGTAGGGAGTGTTTACACCGGGGAGCTGTTTTTT
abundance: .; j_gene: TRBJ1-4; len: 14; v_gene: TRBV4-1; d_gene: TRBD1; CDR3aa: CASSHDRGLRKLFF; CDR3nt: TGCGCCAGCAGCCATGACAGGGGGCTCCGAAAACTGTTTTTT
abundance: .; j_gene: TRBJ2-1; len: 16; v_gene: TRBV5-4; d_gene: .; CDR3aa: CASSLAETRWANEQFF; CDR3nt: TGTGCCAGCAGCTTGGCGGAGACTAGGTGGGCCAATGAGCAGTTCTTC
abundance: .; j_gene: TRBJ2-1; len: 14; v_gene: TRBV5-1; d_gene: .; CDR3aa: CASGGTALYNEQFF; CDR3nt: TGCGCCAGCGGGGGGACAGCACTCTACAATGAGCAGTTCTTC
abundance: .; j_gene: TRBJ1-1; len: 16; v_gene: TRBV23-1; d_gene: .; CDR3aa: CASSQLGVRVNTEAFF; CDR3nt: TGCGCCAGCAGTCAATTAGGTGTCAGGGTGAACACTGAAGCTTTCTTT
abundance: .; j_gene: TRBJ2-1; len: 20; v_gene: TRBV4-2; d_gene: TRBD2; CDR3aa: CASSQDLGTSGRGSYNEQFF; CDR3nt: TGTGCCAGCAGCCAAGATCTCGGGACTAGCGGGAGAGGCTCCTACAATGAGCAGTTCTTC
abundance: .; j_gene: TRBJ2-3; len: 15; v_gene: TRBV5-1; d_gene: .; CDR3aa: CASSKKQGSADTQYF; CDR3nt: TGCGCCAGCAGCAAGAAGCAGGGGTCTGCGGATACGCAGTATTTT
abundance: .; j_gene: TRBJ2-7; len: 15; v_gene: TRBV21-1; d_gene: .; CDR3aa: CASSKVGRGLFKQYF; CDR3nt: TGTGCCAGCAGCAAAGTTGGCAGGGGCCTTTTCAAGCAGTACTTC
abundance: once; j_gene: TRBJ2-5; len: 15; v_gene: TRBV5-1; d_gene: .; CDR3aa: CASSLGLLVGETQYF; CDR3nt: TGCGCCAGCAGCTTGGGGCTACTAGTGGGGGAGACCCAGTACTTC
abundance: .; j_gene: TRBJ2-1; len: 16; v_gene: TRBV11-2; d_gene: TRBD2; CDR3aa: CASSFGGAGGINEQFF; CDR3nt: TGTGCCAGCAGCTTCGGAGGAGCGGGAGGAATAAATGAGCAGTTCTTC
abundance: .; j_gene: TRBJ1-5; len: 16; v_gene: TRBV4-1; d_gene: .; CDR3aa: CASSQIVAGRGQPQHF; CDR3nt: TGCGCCAGCAGCCAAATCGTCGCAGGGAGGGGTCAGCCCCAGCATTTT
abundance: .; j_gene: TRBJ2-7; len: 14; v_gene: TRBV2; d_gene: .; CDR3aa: CASSPLGPPGEQYF; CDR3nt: TGTGCCAGCAGTCCCCTCGGTCCCCCGGGCGAGCAGTACTTC
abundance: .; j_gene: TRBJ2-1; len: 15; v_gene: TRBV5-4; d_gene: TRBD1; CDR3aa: CASSLDGQVHNEQFF; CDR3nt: TGTGCCAGCAGCTTGGATGGACAGGTCCACAATGAGCAGTTCTTC
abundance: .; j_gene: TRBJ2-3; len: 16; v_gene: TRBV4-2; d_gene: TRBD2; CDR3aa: CASSQESAGLVVTQYF; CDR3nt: TGTGCCAGCAGCCAAGAGTCGGCGGGACTAGTGGTTACGCAGTATTTT
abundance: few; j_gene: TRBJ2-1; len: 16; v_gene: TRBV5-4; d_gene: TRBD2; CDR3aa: CASSSARSGEYNEQFF; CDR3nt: TGTGCCAGCAGCTCCGCCCGCAGCGGGGAATACAATGAGCAGTTCTTC
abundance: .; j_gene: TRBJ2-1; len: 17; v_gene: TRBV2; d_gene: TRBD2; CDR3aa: CASSDFLAGGPYNEQFF; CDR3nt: TGTGCCAGCAGTGACTTCCTAGCGGGAGGTCCCTACAATGAGCAGTTCTTC
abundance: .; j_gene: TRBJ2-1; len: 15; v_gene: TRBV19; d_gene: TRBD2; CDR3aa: CASSMGGSSYNEQFF; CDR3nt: TGTGCCAGTAGTATGGGCGGGAGCTCCTACAATGAGCAGTTCTTC
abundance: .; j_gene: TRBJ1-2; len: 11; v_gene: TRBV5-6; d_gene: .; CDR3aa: CASSLEHGYTF; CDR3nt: TGTGCCAGCAGCTTGGAACACGGCTACACCTTC
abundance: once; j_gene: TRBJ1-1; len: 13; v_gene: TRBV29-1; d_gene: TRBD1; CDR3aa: CSARQGARTEAFF; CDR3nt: TGCAGCGCTAGACAGGGGGCGCGCACTGAAGCTTTCTTT
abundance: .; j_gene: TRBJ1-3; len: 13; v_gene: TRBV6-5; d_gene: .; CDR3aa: CASRSGSGNTIYF; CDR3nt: TGTGCCAGCAGGTCGGGCTCTGGAAACACCATATATTTT
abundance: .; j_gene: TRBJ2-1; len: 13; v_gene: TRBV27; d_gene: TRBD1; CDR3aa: CASSLDRVDEQFF; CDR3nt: TGTGCCAGCAGTTTAGACAGGGTTGATGAGCAGTTCTTC
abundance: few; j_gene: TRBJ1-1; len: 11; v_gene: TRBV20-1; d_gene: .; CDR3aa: CSARRNTEAFF; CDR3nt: TGCAGTGCTAGGCGGAACACTGAAGCTTTCTTT
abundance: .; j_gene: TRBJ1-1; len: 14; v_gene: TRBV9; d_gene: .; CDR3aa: CASSVQAMNTEAFF; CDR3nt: TGTGCCAGCAGCGTACAGGCCATGAACACTGAAGCTTTCTTT
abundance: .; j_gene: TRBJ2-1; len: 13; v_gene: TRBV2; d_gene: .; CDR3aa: CASSGEANNEQFF; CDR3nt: TGTGCCAGCTCTGGAGAGGCCAACAATGAGCAGTTCTTC
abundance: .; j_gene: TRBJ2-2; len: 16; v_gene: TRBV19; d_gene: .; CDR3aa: CASNPGRTKNTGELFF; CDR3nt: TGTGCCAGTAACCCTGGGAGGACAAAGAACACCGGGGAGCTGTTTTTT
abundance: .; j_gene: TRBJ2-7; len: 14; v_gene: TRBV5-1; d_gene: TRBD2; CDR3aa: CASNPVSGSYEQYF; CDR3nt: TGCGCCAGCAACCCGGTTAGCGGGAGTTACGAGCAGTACTTC
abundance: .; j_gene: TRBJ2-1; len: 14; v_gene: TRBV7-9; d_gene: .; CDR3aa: CASSLGISPYEQFF; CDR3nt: TGTGCCAGCAGCTTAGGTATCTCCCCTTATGAGCAGTTCTTC
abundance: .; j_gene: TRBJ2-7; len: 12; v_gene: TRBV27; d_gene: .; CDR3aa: CASSLLGDEQYF; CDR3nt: TGTGCCAGCAGCCTTTTAGGGGACGAGCAGTACTTC
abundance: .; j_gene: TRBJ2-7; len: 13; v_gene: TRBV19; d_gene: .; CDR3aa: CASRTSGVHEQYF; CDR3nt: TGTGCCAGTCGGACGTCGGGAGTTCACGAGCAGTACTTC
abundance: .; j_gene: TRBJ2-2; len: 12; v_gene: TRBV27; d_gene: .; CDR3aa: CASSFLTGELFF; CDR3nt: TGTGCCAGCAGTTTTTTAACCGGGGAGCTGTTTTTT
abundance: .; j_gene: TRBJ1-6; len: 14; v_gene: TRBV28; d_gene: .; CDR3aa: CASSHALENSPLHF; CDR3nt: TGTGCCAGCAGCCACGCGCTAGAGAATTCACCCCTCCACTTT
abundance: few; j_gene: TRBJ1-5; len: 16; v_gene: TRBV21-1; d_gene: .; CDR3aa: CASSRGGPSENQPQHF; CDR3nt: TGTGCCAGCAGCAGGGGGGGTCCTTCGGAGAATCAGCCCCAGCATTTT
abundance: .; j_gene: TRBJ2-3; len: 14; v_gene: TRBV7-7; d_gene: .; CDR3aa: CASAFGLNADTQYF; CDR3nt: TGTGCTAGCGCATTTGGGCTAAACGCAGATACGCAGTATTTT
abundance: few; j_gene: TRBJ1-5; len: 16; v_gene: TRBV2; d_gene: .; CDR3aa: CASRISTGWGNQPQHF; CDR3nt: TGTGCCAGCAGAATAAGTACAGGGTGGGGCAATCAGCCCCAGCATTTT
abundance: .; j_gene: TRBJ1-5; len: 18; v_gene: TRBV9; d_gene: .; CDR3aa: CASSSAGGGWDSNQPQHF; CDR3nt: TGTGCCAGCAGCTCTGCGGGGGGTGGATGGGATAGCAATCAGCCCCAGCATTTT
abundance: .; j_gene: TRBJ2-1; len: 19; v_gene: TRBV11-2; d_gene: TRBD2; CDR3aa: CASSFITPSGGFNYNEQFF; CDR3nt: TGTGCCAGCAGCTTTATCACACCTAGCGGGGGCTTTAATTACAATGAGCAGTTCTTC
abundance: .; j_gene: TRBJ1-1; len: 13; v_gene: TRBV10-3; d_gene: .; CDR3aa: CAIKSGDWTEAFF; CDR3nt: TGTGCCATCAAGTCAGGGGATTGGACTGAAGCTTTCTTT
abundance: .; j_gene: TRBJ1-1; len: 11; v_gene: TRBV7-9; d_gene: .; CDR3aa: CASRADTEAFF; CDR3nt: TGTGCCAGCAGAGCTGACACTGAAGCTTTCTTT
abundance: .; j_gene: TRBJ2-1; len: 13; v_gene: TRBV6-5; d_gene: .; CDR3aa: CASGPGDRNEQFF; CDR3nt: TGTGCCAGCGGGCCAGGGGACCGCAATGAGCAGTTCTTC
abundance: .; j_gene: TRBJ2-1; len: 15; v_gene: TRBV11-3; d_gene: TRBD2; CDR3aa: CASSLRSGGYNEQFF; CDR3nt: TGTGCCAGCAGCTTAAGGTCGGGAGGCTACAATGAGCAGTTCTTC
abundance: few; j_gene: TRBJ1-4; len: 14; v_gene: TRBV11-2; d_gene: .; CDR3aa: CASSADGINEKLFF; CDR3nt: TGTGCCAGCAGCGCAGACGGGATTAATGAAAAACTGTTTTTT
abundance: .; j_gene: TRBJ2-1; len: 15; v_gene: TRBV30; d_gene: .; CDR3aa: CAWRRQASSYNEQFF; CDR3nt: TGTGCCTGGAGACGACAGGCCAGCTCCTACAATGAGCAGTTCTTC
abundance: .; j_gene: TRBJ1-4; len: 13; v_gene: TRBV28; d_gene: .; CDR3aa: CASSPTFNEKLFF; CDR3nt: TGTGCCAGCAGCCCGACTTTTAATGAAAAACTGTTTTTT